This T cell receptor (beta chain) was identified in a study of cytomegalovirus exposure and HLA in healthy donors. General observations from the study: Among donors in an Asian-associated ancestry cluster, a later analysis reportedly found fewer N-insertions than the roughly 610-donor mean. TCR beta sequences reportedly predicted most subjects' HLA-A and HLA-B alleles accurately. Cytomegalovirus association was listed for 170 or so TCR beta chains.

Both 60 Vbeta primers and 13 Jbeta primers went into the PCR. The method was immunoSEQ multiplex PCR; TCRdb's version includes in-frame clones alone and lacks a portion of them. The sample has tens of thousands of clones, roughly 74% seen once. With respect to this clone: Its target is not known.

The TCR originated in a man in his forties or fifties in good health and CMV-seronegative. What was sequenced was PBMCs.

The CDR3 DNA follows: TGCGCCAGCAGTGACAGATTATTCTATGGCTACACCTTC. Translated: CASSDRLFYGYTF. The genes are TRBV10-1 and TRBJ1-2; D is uncertain. The CDR3 runs 13 residues. Trimming cost V 3 bases and J 4 bases, with 9 bases left between them. Germline V lookup: CDR1 WNHNN, CDR2 SYGVQD (reference sequence).